These T cell receptor beta chains were read from a single sample in a study of blood T cell repertoires in COVID-19. Clones were read by immunoSEQ multiplex PCR, and TCRdb kept only the in-frame ones, dropping some. The table lists 210,000 or so clones, about 86% of them singletons, with more than 8.5% in the top ten. The specimen sequenced was PBMCs or T cells enriched from blood (not recorded which). Receptor source: a woman in her fifties or sixties with acute COVID-19. Each CDR3 is given with its conserved first and last residue. A D gene is named only where the DNA matches it firmly. Size values are once, few and many counts, or a class for expanded clones, and some rows have none.

V gene,J gene,clone size,D gene,CDR3 protein,CDR3 DNA
TRBV5-1,TRBJ2-3,.,TRBD2,CASMRTAGARADTQYF,TGCGCCAGCATGCGTACAGCGGGAGCAAGGGCAGATACGCAGTATTTT
TRBV11-1,TRBJ2-3,.,.,CASSATALSTDTQYF,TGTGCCAGCAGCGCAACCGCTCTAAGCACAGATACGCAGTATTTT
TRBV19,TRBJ1-4,.,.,CASSIASGEKLFF,TGTGCCAGTAGTATAGCCTCGGGTGAAAAACTGTTTTTT
TRBV7-9,TRBJ2-1,.,TRBD2,CASSLGLAGGSEQFF,TGTGCCAGCAGCTTAGGGCTAGCGGGAGGGAGTGAGCAGTTCTTC
TRBV4-2,TRBJ2-7,.,.,CASSQETWASGSHLTLYF,.
TRBV28,TRBJ1-1,.,TRBD1,CASTRQGGINTEAFF,TGTGCCAGCACTAGGCAGGGGGGTATAAACACTGAAGCTTTCTTT
TRBV19,TRBJ2-5,once,.,CASSARGWETQYF,TGTGCCAGTAGTGCGCGGGGATGGGAGACCCAGTACTTC
TRBV7-8,TRBJ2-7,.,TRBD2,CASSAVAGAYYEQYF,TGTGCCAGCAGCGCAGTAGCGGGGGCCTACTACGAGCAGTACTTC
TRBV2,TRBJ2-7,.,TRBD2,CARQREGGEQYF,TGTGCCAGACAGCGGGAGGGGGGGGAGCAGTACTTC
TRBV28,TRBJ2-5,once,.,CASSRGRKETQYF,TGTGCCAGCAGCAGGGGAAGAAAAGAGACCCAGTACTTC
TRBV2,TRBJ2-7,.,.,CAITLRAGVPYEQYF,TGTGCCATCACCCTTCGGGCAGGGGTTCCCTACGAGCAGTACTTC
TRBV5-1,TRBJ1-1,few,TRBD1,CASETGAGTEAFF,TGCGCCAGCGAGACAGGGGCGGGCACTGAAGCTTTCTTT
TRBV4-2,TRBJ1-6,.,TRBD1,CASSQEHQGAFRTSPLHF,TGTGCCAGCAGCCAGGAACACCAGGGGGCCTTCAGGACTTCACCCCTCCACTTT
TRBV19,TRBJ2-6,.,.,CASSIFRSGANVLTF,TGTGCCAGTAGTATTTTTCGCTCTGGGGCCAACGTCCTGACTTTC
TRBV5-1,TRBJ2-1,.,TRBD2,CASSKLPGGGSNEQFF,TGCGCCAGCAGCAAACTGCCGGGCGGGGGGTCAAATGAGCAGTTCTTC
TRBV7-2,TRBJ2-3,once,.,CASSLGGTYTDTQYF,TGTGCCAGCAGCTTAGGCGGGACCTACACAGATACGCAGTATTTT
TRBV28,TRBJ1-2,few,TRBD1,CASSSGTGGSYGYTF,TGTGCCAGCAGTTCAGGGACAGGGGGATCCTATGGCTACACCTTC
TRBV7-9,TRBJ1-2,.,.,CASTTRDYGYTF,TGTGCCAGCACCACTCGGGACTATGGCTACACCTTC
TRBV27,TRBJ2-7,.,TRBD1,CASRTYRGSYEQYF,TGTGCCAGCAGGACTTACAGGGGGTCCTACGAGCAGTACTTC
TRBV28,TRBJ2-1,.,TRBD1,CASYGQGGNEQFF,TGTGCCAGTTACGGACAGGGGGGAAATGAGCAGTTCTTC
TRBV28,TRBJ1-4,.,.,CASSARVEKLFF,TGTGCCAGCAGCGCCAGGGTTGAAAAACTGTTTTTT
TRBV14,TRBJ1-3,.,.,CASSPDRRPTIYF,TGTGCCAGCAGCCCGGACAGAAGGCCCACCATATATTTT
TRBV2,TRBJ1-5,.,.,CASSVGQNNQPQHF,TGTGCCAGCAGCGTTGGACAGAACAATCAGCCCCAGCATTTT
TRBV6-2/TRBV6-3,TRBJ2-3,.,TRBD2,CASSYTSGYRTDTQYF,TGTGCCAGCAGTTACACTAGCGGATACCGCACAGATACGCAGTATTTT
TRBV18,TRBJ1-3,.,TRBD1,CASSPRDSSGNTIYF,TGTGCCAGCTCACCTCGGGACAGCTCTGGAAACACCATATATTTT
TRBV28,TRBJ2-5,.,.,CASNGGGETQYF,TGTGCCAGCAATGGGGGCGGGGAGACCCAGTACTTC
TRBV10-2,TRBJ2-7,.,.,CASSRPASDEQYF,TGCGCCAGCAGTCGTCCAGCGTCGGACGAGCAGTACTTC